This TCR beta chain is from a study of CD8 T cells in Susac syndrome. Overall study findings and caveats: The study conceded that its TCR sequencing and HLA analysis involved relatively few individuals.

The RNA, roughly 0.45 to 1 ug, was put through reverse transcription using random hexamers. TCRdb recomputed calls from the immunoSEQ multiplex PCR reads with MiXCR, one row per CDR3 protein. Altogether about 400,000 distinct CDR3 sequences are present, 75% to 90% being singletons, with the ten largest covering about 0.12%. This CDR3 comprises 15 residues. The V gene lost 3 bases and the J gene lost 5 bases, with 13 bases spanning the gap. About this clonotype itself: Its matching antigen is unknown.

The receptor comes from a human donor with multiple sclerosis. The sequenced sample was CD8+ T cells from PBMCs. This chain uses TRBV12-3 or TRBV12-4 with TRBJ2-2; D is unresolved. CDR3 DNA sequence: TGTGCCAGCAGTTTCCTTCACCCGCGTACCGGGGAGCTGTTTTTT. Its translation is CASSFLHPRTGELFF.